Shown below are 32 T cell receptor beta chains from a single sample sequenced in a study of identical twins. TCRdb re-called the 5' RACE reads with MiXCR, one entry per CDR3 protein. This table holds around 500,000 distinct CDR3 sequences, 14% found once. The same data also went into a second study, on yellow fever vaccine responses in identical twins.

Sequencing input: CD4+ T cells sorted from blood. Source of these receptors: a woman in her late teens or twenties in good health.

This clonotype has only one observation. The rearrangement uses TRBV5-1 and TRBJ2-1; TRBD1 matches at 7 bases. The V gene's germline CDR1 is SGHRS and CDR2 YFSETQ. The CDR3 length is 15 residues. J was trimmed by 5 bases and V by 5 bases; bases with no gene match: 10. In nucleotides, the CDR3 is TGCGCCAGCAGTGCTTGGGGACAGCCGAACAATGAGCAGTTCTTC. As protein: CASSAWGQPNNEQFF.

This clonotype was picked up a small number of times. The V and J genes are TRBV5-1 and TRBJ2-2; no reliable D call. Trimming took off 4 bases at V and 2 bases at J, with 18 bases between the two ends. The CDR3 spans 17 residues. Germline V gene data show CDR1 as SGHRS and CDR2 as YFSETQ. Here the CDR3 DNA reads TGCGCCAGCAGCCCCCGCGCCTCGATATCCAACACCGGGGAGCTGTTTTTT. The encoded protein is CASSPRASISNTGELFF.

The J gene is TRBJ2-2, the V gene TRBV7-2, with 8 bases that match TRBD1. The CDR3 spans 17 residues. Germline trimming cut 1 base from V and 8 bases from J; bases unmatched to any gene: 12. Looked up from germline, CDR1 is SGHTA and CDR2 is FQGNSA. The CDR3 spells CASSLGPGGPERGELFF. The CDR3 DNA is TGTGCCAGCAGCTTAGGTCCAGGGGGCCCTGAGAGGGGGGAGCTGTTTTTT.

The chain joins TRBV9 to TRBJ2-1, with 8 bases matching TRBD2. Looked up from germline, CDR1 is SGDLS and CDR2 is YYNGEE. This CDR3 contains 16 residues. Trimming took 4 bases from V and 6 from J; bases not matched to a gene: 12. CDR3 coding DNA: TGTGCCAGCAGCCCCGGGTACGGGAGGGCCGCCAATGAGCAGTTCTTC. Translation: CASSPGYGRAANEQFF.

The CDR3 loop is CASLEGDTQYF. Here the CDR3 DNA reads TGTGCCAGCTTAGAGGGAGATACGCAGTATTTT. V usage is TRBV18 and J usage is TRBJ2-3, with D perhaps matching TRBD2 (5 bases). Germline assignment: CDR1 KGHSH and CDR2 LQKENI. The V end lost 7 bases, the J end lost 5 bases, and 7 bases lay between the germline ends. The CDR3 is 11 residues long.

At least ten counts were recorded for this clonotype. The genes are TRBV12-3 or TRBV12-4 and TRBJ2-7; tentative D call: TRBD1 (6 bases). The CDR3 is 14 residues long. Trimming shortened V by 6 bases and J by 3 bases, and 15 bases separated the two germline ends. DNA for the CDR3: TGTGCCAGCAGCCTCTCAGGGGTGGTCTACGAGCAGTACTTC. Protein product: CASSLSGVVYEQYF.

J is TRBJ2-3 and V is TRBV6-1, with D tentatively TRBD2 (6 bases). CDR1 is MNHNS and CDR2 is SASEGT in the germline V gene. The CDR3 length is 14 residues. Trimming shortened V by 5 bases and J by 1 base, and 10 bases separated the two germline ends. The CDR3 region is CASSPGLRTDTQYF. For the CDR3, the DNA is TGTGCCAGCAGTCCGGGACTGCGCACAGATACGCAGTATTTT.

There are many counts of this clonotype. The chain links TRBV12-3 or TRBV12-4 to TRBJ2-5; 7 bases map to TRBD2. The CDR3 spans 15 residues. V lost 4 bases, J lost 5 bases, and 10 bases stayed unmatched. CDR3 residues: CASSSSTSDRETQYF. The CDR3 nucleotides read TGTGCCAGCAGTTCCAGTACTAGCGATCGGGAGACCCAGTACTTC.

This clonotype was detected a few times. The chain carries TRBV3-1 and TRBJ2-3, with TRBD1 matching over 8 bases. Germline loops: CDR1 LGHDT, CDR2 YNNKEL (reference sequence). Germline trimming cut 4 bases from V and 7 bases from J; bases unmatched to any gene: 10. The CDR3 covers 15 residues. The CDR3 reads CASSRDWTGPYTQYF. The DNA for the CDR3 is TGTGCCAGCAGCCGGGATTGGACAGGGCCCTATACGCAGTATTTT.

V gene TRBV4-3 combines with J gene TRBJ2-7, with 9 nucleotides matching TRBD2. Germline V gives CDR1 LGHNA, CDR2 YSLEER. Trimming at V came to 1 base and at J to 7 bases, leaving 8 bases not matched to a gene. CDR3 size: 15 residues. CDR3 in amino acids: CASSQGLAGVLEQYF. The CDR3 DNA reads TGCGCCAGCAGCCAAGGATTAGCGGGAGTTTTAGAGCAGTACTTC.

V and J are TRBV7-9 and TRBJ2-2; 9 nucleotides match TRBD2. The CDR3 totals 16 residues. CDR1 and CDR2 (germline): SEHNR, FQNEAQ (reference sequence). The CDR3 bases are TGTGCGGGGGGGGATAGCGGGAGAGCGAACACCGGGGAGCTGTTTTTT. It specifies CAGGDSGRANTGELFF.

This chain uses TRBV5-4 with TRBJ2-5, with D possibly being TRBD2 (6 bases). Between the trimmed V and J ends, which lost 4 bases and 2 bases, there was a span of 15 bases. Germline CDR1 is SGHNT and CDR2 is YYREEE (reference sequence). This CDR3 contains 15 residues. In DNA, the CDR3 is TGTGCCAGCAGCCCCTACCGGGGGAGTCAAGAGACCCAGTACTTC. Amino acids: CASSPYRGSQETQYF.

The chain recombines TRBV20-1 with TRBJ2-2; D ambiguous. Per the germline V gene, CDR1 is DFQATT and CDR2 is SNEGSKA (reference sequence). The V gene lost 0 bases and the J gene lost 2 bases, with 13 bases spanning the gap. The CDR3 spans 16 residues. CDR3 protein: CSARDRINSNTGELFF. CDR3 sequence (DNA): TGCAGTGCTAGAGATAGGATCAACAGTAACACCGGGGAGCTGTTTTTT.

This clonotype was recorded at least ten times. The V call is TRBV4-1, the J call TRBJ2-1; tentatively, D is TRBD1 (6 bases). Between the trimmed V and J ends, which lost 2 bases and 4 bases, there was a span of 9 bases. The germline CDR1 and CDR2 sequences are MGHRA and YSYEKL. CDR3 length: 14 amino acids. The CDR3 here is CASSQLGTYNEQFF. The CDR3 DNA follows: TGCGCCAGCAGCCAATTAGGGACATACAATGAGCAGTTCTTC.

The chain has TRBV12-3 or TRBV12-4 and TRBJ2-2, with a tentative D call TRBD1 (6 bases). With 8 bases removed from V and 0 bases from J, the gap between germline ends came to 13 bases. This CDR3 spans 15 amino acids. The CDR3 DNA is TGTGCCAGCGGAACGCAGGGGACGAACACCGGGGAGCTGTTTTTT. Translated: CASGTQGTNTGELFF.

The chain couples TRBV4-3 to TRBJ2-7; no definite D call. The length of the CDR3 is 15 residues. With 0 bases removed from V and 4 bases from J, the gap between germline ends came to 13 bases. Germline CDR1 is LGHNA and CDR2 is YSLEER. CDR3 DNA: TGCGCCAGCAGCCAAGATTGCACGGGCCCATACGAGCAGTACTTC. Protein sequence: CASSQDCTGPYEQYF.

About this clonotype itself: A much larger clone differs from this one at a single base, so this may be a read error. V is TRBV25-1 and J is TRBJ2-3; D gene ambiguous. Germline loops: CDR1 MGHDK, CDR2 SYGVNS. V lost 7 bases and J 4 bases, leaving 6 bases between the germline ends. CDR3 length equals 11 residues. In nucleotides, the CDR3 is TGTGCCAGCACCACGTCAGATACGCAGTATTTT. Its translation is CASTTSDTQYF.

The chain uses TRBV2 and TRBJ2-3; 9 nucleotides match TRBD1. Germline CDR1 SNHLY, CDR2 FYNNEI. This CDR3 has 15 amino acids. With V trimmed by 6 bases and J by 6 bases, 10 bases remained unmatched. Here the CDR3 DNA reads TGTGCCAGCAGGAAGGGACAGGGAGGGTCGGATACGCAGTATTTT. This sequence encodes CASRKGQGGSDTQYF.

The chain joins TRBV3-1 to TRBJ2-7; 10 nucleotides match TRBD1. The germline V gene has CDR1 LGHDT and CDR2 YNNKEL (reference sequence). V dropped 5 bases and J dropped 6; count of bases not matched to a gene: 7. The CDR3 length is 14 residues. In nucleotides, the CDR3 is TGTGCCAGCAGCATCCCGGGACAGGGGTTCGAGCAGTACTTC. It encodes CASSIPGQGFEQYF.

The gene calls are TRBV20-1 and TRBJ2-7; TRBD1 or TRBD2 may be the D gene (6 bases each). The CDR3 has 16 amino acids. Germline-derived CDR1 and CDR2 are DFQATT and SNEGSKA (reference sequence). Trimming removed 3 bases from V and 3 bases from J, with 21 bases in between. The CDR3 region is CSASPSHRGQFYEQYF. CDR3 coding DNA: TGCAGTGCTAGCCCCAGTCACCGGGGGCAGTTCTACGAGCAGTACTTC.

The V call is TRBV14, the J call TRBJ2-3; D tentatively reads TRBD1 or TRBD2 (5 bases each). The CDR3 extends over 17 amino acids. V gave up 3 bases and J gave up 4 bases, with 20 bases separating them. From germline, CDR1 is SGHDN and CDR2 FVKESK. The CDR3 nucleotides are TGTGCCAGCAGCCAGGCACCGGGACCGGTCTGGCCAGATACGCAGTATTTT. It translates to CASSQAPGPVWPDTQYF.

This clonotype has just a few counts. This chain joins TRBV3-1 and TRBJ2-3, with 11 positions matching TRBD2. CDR3 size: 17 residues. The germline V gene encodes CDR1 LGHDT and CDR2 YNNKEL (reference sequence). J gave up 2 bases and V 3 bases, and 7 bases lay outside the gene matches. CDR3 DNA sequence: TGTGCCAGCAGCCAGGGAGGGACTAGCGGTCCCACAGATACGCAGTATTTT. Protein sequence: CASSQGGTSGPTDTQYF.

This clonotype was observed a handful of times. The chain carries TRBV6-5 and TRBJ2-7, with 8 bases aligning to TRBD2. CDR1 and CDR2 from the germline V gene are MNHEY and SVGAGI. With 0 bases clipped from V and 1 base from J, the junction kept 5 bases outside the gene matches. The CDR3 is made up of 16 amino acids. CDR3 loop: CASSYSSSGPSYEQYF. As DNA, the CDR3 is TGTGCCAGCAGTTACTCGTCTAGCGGGCCTTCCTACGAGCAGTACTTC.

As for this clonotype: The junction differs from germline at one of its ends, possibly a read error. V is TRBV5-5 and J is TRBJ2-1, with TRBD1 matching 8 bases. Per germline, CDR1 SGHKS and CDR2 YYEKEE (reference sequence). The CDR3 is made up of 16 amino acids. The CDR3 DNA sequence: TGTGCCAGCAGCTCGGGACAGGAGGTCACCTACGATGAGCAGTTCTTC. It encodes CASSSGQEVTYDEQFF.

This clonotype was detected only a few times. The CDR3 DNA reads TGCGCCAGCAGCCAAGCCCCAAGGACTAGCGGGCGACAAGAGACCCAGTACTTC. Its protein product is CASSQAPRTSGRQETQYF. The chain joins TRBV4-1 to TRBJ2-5; 11 positions match TRBD2. Trimming at V came to 1 base and at J to 2 bases, leaving 9 bases not matched to a gene. CDR3 length: 18 residues. CDR1 MGHRA and CDR2 YSYEKL come from the germline V gene.

This clonotype was detected only once. The chain couples TRBV4-3 to TRBJ2-7; no definite D call. The CDR3 has 13 amino acids. The V and J ends lost 1 base and 6 bases respectively, with 10 bases between them. The germline V gene has CDR1 LGHNA and CDR2 YSLEER. The CDR3 here is CASSQGVRSEQYF. CDR3 sequence (DNA): TGCGCCAGCAGCCAAGGGGTTCGGAGCGAGCAGTACTTC.

V is TRBV20-1 and J is TRBJ1-2, with D possibly matching TRBD1 (5 bases). The CDR3 has 15 residues. Germline values: CDR1 DFQATT, CDR2 SNEGSKA (reference sequence). Trimming pared 0 bases from V and 6 bases from J, leaving 17 bases between. CDR3: CSAREGNGRGHGYTF. The CDR3 DNA reads TGCAGTGCTAGAGAAGGCAACGGACGGGGCCATGGCTACACCTTC.

This clonotype was detected many times. In DNA, the CDR3 is TGTGCCAGCAGCCGGGACAGGACGAACACCGGGGAGCTGTTTTTT. This encodes CASSRDRTNTGELFF. This chain joins TRBV2 and TRBJ2-2; 8 bases align to TRBD1. V shed 6 bases and J 0 bases; nucleotides not matched to a gene: 3. The CDR3 spans 15 residues. Germline CDR1 and CDR2: SNHLY and FYNNEI.

V is TRBV7-2 and J is TRBJ2-2; TRBD1 matches at 10 bases. Germline-derived CDR1 and CDR2 are SGHTA and FQGNSA. The CDR3 length is 15 residues. Trimming removed 5 bases from V and 6 bases from J; junction bases left unmatched: 6. The CDR3 loop is CASSMTGGWAGELFF. The DNA of the CDR3 is TGTGCCAGCAGCATGACAGGGGGCTGGGCCGGGGAGCTGTTTTTT.

This chain links TRBV19 with TRBJ1-1; D ambiguous. The germline V gene has CDR1 LNHDA and CDR2 SQIVND (reference sequence). The CDR3 contains 13 residues. V lost 8 bases, J lost 8 bases, and 18 bases lay in between. The CDR3 reads CASSVPGRKEAFF. The CDR3 coding sequence is TGTGCCAGTTCTGTACCGGGTCGAAAAGAAGCTTTCTTT.

This clonotype was observed many times. The chain uses TRBV12-3 or TRBV12-4 and TRBJ2-1, with D perhaps assigned TRBD1 or TRBD2 (5 bases each). The CDR3 is made up of 14 amino acids. With 3 bases removed from V and 6 bases from J, the gap between germline ends came to 12 bases. CDR3 protein: CASSLGPGGNEQFF. DNA of the CDR3: TGTGCCAGCAGTTTGGGGCCCGGAGGCAATGAGCAGTTCTTC.

The J gene is TRBJ2-3, the V gene TRBV7-3; 7 bases line up with TRBD2. V dropped 6 bases and J dropped 6; count of bases not matched to a gene: 9. CDR1 is SGHTA and CDR2 is FQGTGA in the germline V gene. CDR3 length: 14 residues. The CDR3 sequence is CASSQRGDFDTQYF. CDR3 in DNA: TGTGCCAGCAGTCAACGGGGGGATTTTGATACGCAGTATTTT.